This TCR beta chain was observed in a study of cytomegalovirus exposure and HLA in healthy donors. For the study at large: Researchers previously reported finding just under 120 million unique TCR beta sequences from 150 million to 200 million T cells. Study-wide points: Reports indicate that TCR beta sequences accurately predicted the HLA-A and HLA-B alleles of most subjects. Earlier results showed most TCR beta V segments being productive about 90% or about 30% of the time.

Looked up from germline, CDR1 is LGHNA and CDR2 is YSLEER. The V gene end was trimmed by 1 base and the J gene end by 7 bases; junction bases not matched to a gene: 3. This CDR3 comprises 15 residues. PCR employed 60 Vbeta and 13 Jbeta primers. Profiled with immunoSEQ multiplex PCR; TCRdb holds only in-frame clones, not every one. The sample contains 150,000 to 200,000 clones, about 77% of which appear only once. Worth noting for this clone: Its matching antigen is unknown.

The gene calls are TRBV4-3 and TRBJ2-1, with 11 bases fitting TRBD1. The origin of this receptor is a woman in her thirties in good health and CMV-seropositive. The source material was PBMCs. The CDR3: CASSQVGTGGNEQFF. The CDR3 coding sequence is TGCGCCAGCAGCCAAGTGGGGACAGGGGGAAATGAGCAGTTCTTC.